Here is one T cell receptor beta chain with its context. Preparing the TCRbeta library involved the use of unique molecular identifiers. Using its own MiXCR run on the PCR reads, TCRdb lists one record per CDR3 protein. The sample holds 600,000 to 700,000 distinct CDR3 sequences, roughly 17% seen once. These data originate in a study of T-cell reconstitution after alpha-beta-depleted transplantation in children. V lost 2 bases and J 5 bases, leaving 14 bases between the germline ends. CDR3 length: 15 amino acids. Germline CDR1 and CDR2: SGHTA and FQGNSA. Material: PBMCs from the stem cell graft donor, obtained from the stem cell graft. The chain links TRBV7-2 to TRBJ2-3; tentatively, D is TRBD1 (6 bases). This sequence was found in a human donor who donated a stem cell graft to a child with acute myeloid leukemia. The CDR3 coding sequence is TGTGCCAGCAGCTTAAAACAGGGTCTAGTAGATACGCAGTATTTT. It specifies CASSLKQGLVDTQYF.